This T cell receptor (beta chain) comes out of a study of T-cell memory formation after mild COVID-19. This clonotype was found a few times. In germline, CDR1 is SGHRS, CDR2 YFSETQ. CDR3 length equals 16 residues. V was cut by 0 bases and J by 0 bases, with 11 bases left in between. TCRdb ran MiXCR on the 5' RACE reads and lists one entry per CDR3 protein. The sample has roughly 170,000 distinct CDR3 sequences; around 21% are singletons. The chain joins TRBV5-1 to TRBJ2-3; D possibly corresponds to TRBD1 (5 bases). The source of this sequence is an adult woman who had mild COVID-19 (a few samples of this study predate the infection). Cell type and time point are not known. Sequencing was carried out using PBMCs or a T cell subset sorted from them (not recorded which). The CDR3 loop is CASSLGGAPSTDTQYF. CDR3 sequence (DNA): TGCGCCAGCAGCTTGGGGGGCGCACCAAGCACAGATACGCAGTATTTT.